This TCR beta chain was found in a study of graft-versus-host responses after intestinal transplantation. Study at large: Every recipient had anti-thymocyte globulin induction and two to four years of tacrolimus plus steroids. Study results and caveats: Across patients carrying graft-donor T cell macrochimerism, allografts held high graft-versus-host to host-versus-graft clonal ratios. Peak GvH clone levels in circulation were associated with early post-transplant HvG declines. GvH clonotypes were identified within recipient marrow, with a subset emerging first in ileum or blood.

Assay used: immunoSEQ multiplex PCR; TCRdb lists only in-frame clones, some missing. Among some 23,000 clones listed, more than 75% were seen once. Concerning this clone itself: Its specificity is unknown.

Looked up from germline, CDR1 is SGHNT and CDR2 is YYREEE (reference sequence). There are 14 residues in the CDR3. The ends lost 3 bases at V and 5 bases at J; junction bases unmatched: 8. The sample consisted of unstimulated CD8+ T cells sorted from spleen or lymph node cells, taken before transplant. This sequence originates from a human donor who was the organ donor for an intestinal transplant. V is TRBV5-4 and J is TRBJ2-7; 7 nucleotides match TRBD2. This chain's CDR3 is CASSSGTIQHEQYF. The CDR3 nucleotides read TGTGCCAGCAGCTCCGGGACTATTCAACACGAGCAGTACTTC.